Described below is a single T cell receptor (beta chain) sequence and its context. The entry originates in a study of tumor-infiltrating lymphocytes in primary liver carcinoma. Overall study context: Sample yields, roughly 3.65 to 7.13 million productive TCRbeta reads, were similar across the tissue types.

Making TCR beta cDNA involved around 540 ng total RNA and a constant-region primer. Three nested multiplex PCR rounds, a slightly modified ARM-PCR method, built the TCR beta libraries. The first two PCR rounds, approximately 10 cycles each, used TRBV1-TRBV30 forward primers and a C-beta reverse primer. TCRdb reanalysed the multiplex PCR reads using MiXCR and keeps one entry per CDR3 protein. The data show some 120,000 distinct CDR3 sequences, about 59% seen once. V lost 9 bases and J 8 bases, leaving 19 bases between the germline ends. This CDR3 has 13 amino acids. From germline, CDR1 is LNHDA and CDR2 SQIVND (reference sequence). Without any cell sorting, 20-30 mg of bulk tissue yielded co-extracted RNA and DNA.

Sample: liver tumor tissue from sampling region 1. Subset noted: tumor region T1, superior pole. The clonotype was recovered from an older woman with primary liver carcinoma and hepatitis B virus infection. This rearrangement joins TRBV19 to TRBJ1-2; no definite D call. CDR3 sequence (DNA): TGTGCCAGCCTAAGACAAACCTCGGGGGGCTACACCTTC. Translated, it gives CASLRQTSGGYTF.